A selection of T cell receptor beta chains follows, all from one sample in a study of blood T cell repertoires in COVID-19. TCRdb keeps only in-frame clones here, not all; method: immunoSEQ multiplex PCR. The sample carries about 200,000 clones, 80% to 90% recorded once. The sample was peripheral blood. The receptor source for this set is a woman between 40 and 55 years old with active or convalescent COVID-19. Both conserved end residues are part of each CDR3. The order of the fields is J gene, D gene, clone size, V gene, CDR3 protein, CDR3 DNA. D genes are given only for firm matches. Size tells how often a clone was seen (once, few, many) or the class of an expanded clone, and some rows leave it out.

j_gene: TRBJ1-2; d_gene: .; abundance: .; v_gene: TRBV6-5; CDR3aa: CASSPRQDRRGYTF; CDR3nt: TGTGCCAGCAGTCCACGACAGGACCGCCGAGGCTACACCTTC
j_gene: TRBJ1-4; d_gene: TRBD1; abundance: few; v_gene: TRBV28; CDR3aa: CASSQDRRNEKLFF; CDR3nt: TGTGCCAGCAGTCAGGACAGGAGAAATGAAAAACTGTTTTTT
j_gene: TRBJ2-7; d_gene: TRBD1; abundance: .; v_gene: TRBV6-6; CDR3aa: CASSSRGTGEGEQYF; CDR3nt: TGTGCCAGCAGTTCTCGGGGGACAGGGGAGGGTGAGCAGTACTTC
j_gene: TRBJ1-1; d_gene: .; abundance: .; v_gene: TRBV6-5; CDR3aa: CATRVNTEAFF; CDR3nt: TGTGCCACCCGTGTGAACACTGAAGCTTTCTTT
j_gene: TRBJ2-7; d_gene: .; abundance: .; v_gene: TRBV19; CDR3aa: CASSIRDSYSYEQYF; CDR3nt: TGTGCCAGTAGTATTCGGGACTCCTATTCCTACGAGCAGTACTTC
j_gene: TRBJ1-2; d_gene: TRBD1; abundance: .; v_gene: TRBV6-5; CDR3aa: CASRDTGGSNYGYTF; CDR3nt: TGTGCCAGCAGAGACACAGGGGGCTCAAACTATGGCTACACCTTC
j_gene: TRBJ1-5; d_gene: .; abundance: .; v_gene: TRBV19; CDR3aa: CASREPYSNQPQHF; CDR3nt: TGTGCCAGTAGGGAGCCGTATAGCAATCAGCCCCAGCATTTT
j_gene: TRBJ1-6; d_gene: .; abundance: .; v_gene: TRBV15; CDR3aa: CATSSGGGVFSGPLHF; CDR3nt: TGTGCCACCAGCAGCGGGGGGGGTGTCTTTAGTGGACCCCTCCACTTT
j_gene: TRBJ1-1; d_gene: .; abundance: .; v_gene: TRBV14; CDR3aa: CASSPTGSLNTEAFF; CDR3nt: TGTGCCAGCAGCCCCACCGGGAGTCTGAACACTGAAGCTTTCTTT
j_gene: TRBJ2-1; d_gene: .; abundance: .; v_gene: TRBV5-1; CDR3aa: CASSLAGSSYNEQFF; CDR3nt: TGCGCCAGCAGCTTGGCCGGGAGCTCCTACAATGAGCAGTTCTTC
j_gene: TRBJ1-2; d_gene: .; abundance: few; v_gene: TRBV5-1; CDR3aa: CASSPPGELAGYTF; CDR3nt: TGCGCCAGCAGCCCCCCGGGGGAACTAGCTGGCTACACCTTC
j_gene: TRBJ2-5; d_gene: TRBD1; abundance: .; v_gene: TRBV5-1; CDR3aa: CASRTGAVQETQYF; CDR3nt: TGCGCCAGTAGGACAGGGGCCGTTCAAGAGACCCAGTACTTC
j_gene: TRBJ1-1; d_gene: .; abundance: .; v_gene: TRBV19; CDR3aa: CASSSGPRTEAFF; CDR3nt: TGTGCCAGTAGCTCCGGCCCTAGGACTGAAGCTTTCTTT
j_gene: TRBJ1-4; d_gene: .; abundance: .; v_gene: TRBV7-2; CDR3aa: CASSLLGGTNEKLFF; CDR3nt: TGTGCCAGCAGCTTACTAGGGGGAACTAATGAAAAACTGTTTTTT
j_gene: TRBJ1-4; d_gene: .; abundance: .; v_gene: TRBV7-2; CDR3aa: CASSLRGGEKLFF; CDR3nt: TGTGCCAGCAGCTTGAGGGGGGGAGAAAAACTGTTTTTT
j_gene: TRBJ1-1; d_gene: .; abundance: .; v_gene: TRBV14; CDR3aa: CASSPLSTEAFF; CDR3nt: TGTGCCAGCAGCCCCTTGAGTACTGAAGCTTTCTTT
j_gene: TRBJ1-1; d_gene: TRBD1; abundance: .; v_gene: TRBV10-2; CDR3aa: CASSDPGQGGAEAFF; CDR3nt: TGCGCCAGCAGTGACCCCGGACAGGGAGGAGCTGAAGCTTTCTTT
j_gene: TRBJ1-1; d_gene: TRBD1; abundance: .; v_gene: TRBV30; CDR3aa: CAWSALDRINTEAFF; CDR3nt: TGTGCCTGGAGTGCCTTGGACAGGATCAACACTGAAGCTTTCTTT
j_gene: TRBJ2-6; d_gene: .; abundance: .; v_gene: TRBV5-6; CDR3aa: CASSLELGSGANVLTF; CDR3nt: TGTGCCAGCAGCTTGGAGCTCGGGTCTGGGGCCAACGTCCTGACTTTC
j_gene: TRBJ1-5; d_gene: TRBD1; abundance: .; v_gene: TRBV19; CDR3aa: CASSTNRGYGQPQHF; CDR3nt: TGTGCCAGTAGTACAAACAGGGGTTATGGTCAGCCCCAGCATTTT
j_gene: TRBJ2-2; d_gene: .; abundance: .; v_gene: TRBV5-1; CDR3aa: CASSLAVSTGELFF; CDR3nt: TGCGCCAGCAGCTTGGCGGTTAGTACCGGGGAGCTGTTTTTT
j_gene: TRBJ1-1; d_gene: .; abundance: .; v_gene: TRBV27; CDR3aa: CASSEQGGAAEAFF; CDR3nt: TGTGCCAGCAGTGAACAGGGAGGGGCGGCTGAAGCTTTCTTT
j_gene: TRBJ2-1; d_gene: .; abundance: .; v_gene: TRBV14; CDR3aa: CASSHYDSSSYNEQFF; CDR3nt: TGTGCCAGCAGCCACTACGACTCGAGCTCCTACAATGAGCAGTTCTTC
j_gene: TRBJ2-7; d_gene: .; abundance: .; v_gene: TRBV5-5; CDR3aa: CASSLGTLYEQYF; CDR3nt: TGTGCCAGCAGCTTGGGAACACTATACGAGCAGTACTTC
j_gene: TRBJ1-2; d_gene: .; abundance: .; v_gene: TRBV11-2; CDR3aa: CASSRGGDYGYTF; CDR3nt: TGTGCCAGCAGCCGGGGGGGTGACTATGGCTACACCTTC